One and the same sample provided the 26 T cell receptor beta chains below, sequenced in a study of blood T cell repertoires in COVID-19. Repertoires were generated with immunoSEQ multiplex PCR, while TCRdb's copy carries only in-frame clones and drops some. Of roughly 290,000 clones in the sample, 70% to 90% were seen once. The sample consisted of peripheral blood. These receptors were obtained from a woman between 50 and 59 years old who had recovered from COVID-19.

This chain uses TRBV7-2 with TRBJ1-5; 9 nucleotides line up with TRBD1. Germline CDR1 and CDR2: SGHTA and FQGNSA. Trimming took 5 bases from V and 7 from J; bases not matched to a gene: 18. The CDR3 is 18 residues long. CDR3 nucleotides: TGTGCCAGCAGCCCCAGGACAGGGGCGTCCCCCCCTGACCAGCCCCAGCATTTT. This sequence encodes CASSPRTGASPPDQPQHF.

J is TRBJ2-5 and V is TRBV6-1; no clear D gene. The germline V gene has CDR1 MNHNS and CDR2 SASEGT. The CDR3 extends over 12 amino acids. V shed 6 bases and J shed 2 bases, with 7 bases lying between them. The CDR3 reads CASRQTQETQYF. CDR3 nucleotides: TGTGCCAGCAGACAGACACAAGAGACCCAGTACTTC.

This chain links TRBV7-6 with TRBJ2-3, with D possibly being TRBD1 (6 bases). Per the germline V gene, CDR1 is SGHVS and CDR2 is FNYEAQ. With 5 bases removed from V and 2 bases from J, the gap between germline ends came to 11 bases. This CDR3 has 14 residues. CDR3 nucleotide sequence: TGTGCCAGCAGCCAAAGGACAGCCACAGATACGCAGTATTTT. Translated, it gives CASSQRTATDTQYF.

The rearrangement links TRBV4-2 to TRBJ2-1, with D unclear. The CDR3 extends over 16 amino acids. Per germline, CDR1 LGHNA and CDR2 YNFKEQ. The germline V and J ends were trimmed by 0 bases and 2 bases, with 11 bases remaining between them. The DNA of the CDR3 is TGTGCCAGCAGCCAAGATAGTACTGACACCTACAATGAGCAGTTCTTC. Residues: CASSQDSTDTYNEQFF.

The chain joins TRBV7-2 to TRBJ2-3, with a possible D match to TRBD2 (6 bases). CDR3 length: 18 amino acids. Germline lookup yields CDR1 SGHTA and CDR2 FQGNSA. Trimming removed 1 base at V and 3 bases at J, with 20 bases between. The CDR3 protein is CASSLVVRGTSKTDTQYF. DNA of the CDR3: TGTGCCAGCAGCTTAGTAGTACGGGGGACTTCTAAAACAGATACGCAGTATTTT.

J is TRBJ2-5 and V is TRBV3-1 (or the pseudogene TRBV3-2); the match to TRBD2 covers 10 bases. There are 14 residues in the CDR3. The germline V gene has CDR1 LGHDT and CDR2 YNNKEL (reference sequence). V trimming: 4 bases; J trimming: 9 bases; junction bases outside the gene matches: 8. CDR3: CASSPGTSAAAQYF. The CDR3, as DNA: TGTGCCAGCAGCCCCGGGACTAGCGCAGCGGCCCAGTACTTC.

Only a few counts were recorded for this clone. The chain uses TRBV7-2 and TRBJ2-7; D perhaps matches TRBD2 (6 bases). V lost 2 bases and J 6 bases, leaving 14 bases between the germline ends. Germline assignment: CDR1 SGHTA and CDR2 FQGNSA. The CDR3 loop spans 14 amino acids. The CDR3 coding sequence is TGTGCCAGCAGCTTACTTCCGGGAGACAGCGAGCAGTACTTC. This gives the protein CASSLLPGDSEQYF.

The genes are TRBV19 and TRBJ2-3; TRBD2 might be the D (7 bases). V was clipped by 6 bases and J by 1 base, with 14 bases between them. This CDR3 is built from 15 residues. Germline CDR1 and CDR2: LNHDA and SQIVND (reference sequence). In nucleotides, the CDR3 is TGTGCCAGTAGAAGAGAGGGGGGGGGCACAGATACGCAGTATTTT. Translation: CASRREGGGTDTQYF.

CDR3 in DNA: TGTGCCAGCAGGGGGACCCTGAGGGGGAAGAACACCATATATTTT. This translates into CASRGTLRGKNTIYF. The chain carries TRBV7-2 and TRBJ1-3; tentative D call: TRBD1 (6 bases). Trimming stripped 6 bases from V and 7 bases from J, with 19 bases between. CDR1 is SGHTA and CDR2 is FQGNSA in the germline V gene. The CDR3 contains 15 residues.

This chain uses TRBV28 with TRBJ2-7; TRBD1 matches at 8 bases. The CDR3 is made up of 16 amino acids. The ends lost 6 bases at V and 0 bases at J; junction bases unmatched: 10. Germline values: CDR1 MDHEN, CDR2 SYDVKM. CDR3 region: CASRPVRDRRSYEQYF. The CDR3 nucleotides are TGTGCCAGCAGACCCGTCCGGGACAGGCGCTCCTACGAGCAGTACTTC.

The chain has TRBV28 and TRBJ2-3, with 10 bases aligning to TRBD2. CDR1 MDHEN and CDR2 SYDVKM come from the germline V gene. J gave up 0 bases and V 0 bases, and 3 bases lay outside the gene matches. The CDR3 loop spans 17 amino acids. CDR3 sequence: CASSLWASGGSTDTQYF. Here the CDR3 DNA reads TGTGCCAGCAGTTTATGGGCTAGCGGGGGAAGCACAGATACGCAGTATTTT.

The chain links TRBV7-9 to TRBJ1-2; 8 bases map to TRBD1. Trimming cost V 2 bases and J 2 bases; bases outside gene matches: 7. The CDR3 extends over 16 amino acids. The germline CDR1 and CDR2 sequences are SEHNR and FQNEAQ (reference sequence). CDR3 protein: CASSLLAGGANYGYTF. The CDR3 DNA reads as TGTGCCAGCAGCTTACTGGCAGGGGGCGCGAACTATGGCTACACCTTC.

The chain recombines TRBV27 with TRBJ2-3, with 9 bases lining up with TRBD1. J lost 0 bases, V lost 5 bases, and 9 bases had no gene match. CDR1 MNHEY and CDR2 SMNVEV come from the germline V gene (reference sequence). There are 17 residues in the CDR3. The CDR3 region has the DNA TGTGCCAGCAGTGTTCCGGGACAGGGATATAGCACAGATACGCAGTATTTT. Protein product: CASSVPGQGYSTDTQYF.

The chain combines TRBV11-3 with TRBJ2-3; weak D call: TRBD2 (6 bases). Germline loops: CDR1 SGHNT, CDR2 YENEEA. This CDR3 spans 14 amino acids. Trimming removed 5 bases from V and 0 bases from J, with 9 bases in between. CDR3 sequence (DNA): TGTGCCAGCAGCCCGACTAGAAGCACAGATACGCAGTATTTT. Amino acids: CASSPTRSTDTQYF.

The chain employs TRBV11-2 and TRBJ1-2, with a tentative D call TRBD1 (5 bases). Trimming took off 8 bases at V and 6 bases at J, with 13 bases between the two ends. The CDR3 runs to 12 residues. In germline, CDR1 is SGHAT, CDR2 FQNNGV. In DNA form, the CDR3 reads TGTGCCAGCTCCCGGGGGGGGAATGGCTACACCTTC. It translates to CASSRGGNGYTF.

This clone appeared a few times. This chain uses TRBV30 with TRBJ1-1; D gene uncertain. CDR1 and CDR2 (germline): GTSNPN, SVGIG (reference sequence). The CDR3 has 12 amino acids. Trimming left V 0 bases short and J 4 bases short, with 6 bases between. CDR3 sequence reads: CAWSVGSTEAFF. CDR3 DNA: TGTGCCTGGAGTGTAGGGAGCACTGAAGCTTTCTTT. Based on the CDR3 plus reference TRBV30 and TRBJ1-1, the full variable domain is SQTIHQWPATLVQPVGSPLSLECTVEGTSNPNLYWYRQAAGRGLQLLFYSVGIGQISSEVPQNLSASRPQDRQFILSSKKLLLSDSGFYLCAWSVGSTEAFFGQGTRLTVV.

The table lists this clone with a few counts. The V and J genes are TRBV7-9 and TRBJ2-6; TRBD1 is a possible D gene (5 bases). V was shortened by 8 bases and J by 0 bases, with 11 bases between the two germline ends. CDR3 length: 15 amino acids. In germline, CDR1 is SEHNR, CDR2 FQNEAQ (reference sequence). The CDR3 here is CASLTGHSGANVLTF. The CDR3 nucleotides are TGTGCCAGCTTAACAGGACACTCTGGGGCCAACGTCCTGACTTTC. Full variable domain (remainder filled in from reference TRBV7-9 and TRBJ2-6): DTGVSQNPRHKITKRGQNVTFRCDPISEHNRLYWYRQTLGQGPEFLTYFQNEAQLEKSRLLSDRFSAERPKGSFSTLEIQRTEQGDSAMYLCASLTGHSGANVLTFGAGSRLTVL.

V gene TRBV7-6 combines with J gene TRBJ2-1; weak D call: TRBD2 (7 bases). Germline lookup yields CDR1 SGHVS and CDR2 FNYEAQ. This CDR3 has 16 amino acids. V was shortened by 1 base and J by 5 bases, with 15 bases between the two germline ends. CDR3 nucleotides: TGTGCCAGCAGCTTAGGGACAGCGGGACGTAACAATGAGCAGTTCTTC. This encodes CASSLGTAGRNNEQFF.

The gene calls are TRBV10-2 and TRBJ1-2; no reliable D call. Germline CDR1 is WSHSY and CDR2 is SAAADI. The ends were cut back, 6 bases at V and 4 bases at J, with 6 bases in the middle. CDR3 length: 11 amino acids. CDR3 sequence: CASRGVYGYTF. The DNA for the CDR3 is TGCGCCAGCAGGGGCGTCTATGGCTACACCTTC.

This clone has a handful of counts. The rearrangement uses TRBV24-1 and TRBJ1-1, with 8 bases matching TRBD1. The CDR3 has 13 residues. CDR1 and CDR2 from the germline V gene are KGHDR and SFDVKD. V lost 5 bases, J lost 3 bases, and 1 base stayed unmatched. CDR3 region: CATSARGHTEAFF. DNA of the CDR3: TGTGCCACCAGTGCCAGGGGGCACACTGAAGCTTTCTTT.

J is TRBJ1-2 and V is TRBV30, with D possibly matching TRBD1 (6 bases). CDR1 is GTSNPN, CDR2 SVGIG, per germline (reference sequence). This CDR3 has 12 residues. Trimming stripped 3 bases from V and 13 bases from J, with 18 bases between. CDR3 DNA: TGTGCCTGGAGCGCTGGACAGTCGCTCTGCACCTTC. The encoded protein is CAWSAGQSLCTF.

The chain carries TRBV7-2 and TRBJ1-2, with TRBD1 identical over 7 bases. The junction had 7 bases not matched to a gene; V was cut back by 2 bases and J by 7 bases. Germline-derived CDR1 and CDR2 are SGHTA and FQGNSA. The CDR3 contains 14 residues. DNA for the CDR3: TGTGCCAGCAGCTTATCTGGGACAGTTTTTGGCTACACCTTC. Its translation is CASSLSGTVFGYTF.

This chain links TRBV19 with TRBJ1-1; D may be TRBD1 (6 bases). Germline CDR1 reads LNHDA; CDR2 reads SQIVND (reference sequence). The CDR3 totals 14 residues. Trimming pared 2 bases from V and 2 bases from J, leaving 9 bases between. This CDR3 reads CASSIRGGNTEAFF. DNA of the CDR3: TGTGCCAGTAGTATACGGGGGGGCAACACTGAAGCTTTCTTT.

The rearrangement uses TRBV6-6 and TRBJ2-5, with 9 bases that match TRBD2. CDR1 and CDR2 (germline): MNHNY, SVGAGI (reference sequence). Trimming removed 5 bases from V and 5 bases from J; junction bases left unmatched: 12. CDR3 size: 16 residues. Here the CDR3 reads CASSPRRAGGGETQYF. The CDR3 DNA is TGTGCCAGCAGTCCCCGGCGAGCGGGGGGCGGGGAGACCCAGTACTTC.

The genes are TRBV5-6 and TRBJ1-1; D not resolved. The germline V gene has CDR1 SGHDT and CDR2 YYEEEE. The CDR3 is 15 residues long. Trimming left V 3 bases short and J 8 bases short, with 20 bases between. The CDR3 DNA reads TGTGCCAGCAGCTGGCTGGAGACCTCGGGTTTGGAAGCTTTCTTT. It specifies CASSWLETSGLEAFF.

The V gene is TRBV15, the J gene TRBJ2-3, with 14 bases that match TRBD2. The trim removed 8 bases at V and 6 bases at J, leaving 19 bases unmatched. Germline V lookup: CDR1 LNHNV, CDR2 YYDKDF (reference sequence). The CDR3 loop spans 19 amino acids. In DNA form, the CDR3 reads TGTGCCACCCTAGAGGACCCCGCGGGACTAGCGGGAGTTGGGGATACGCAGTATTTT. Its translation: CATLEDPAGLAGVGDTQYF.